One and the same sample provided the 6 T cell receptor beta chains below, sequenced in a study of response to subunit inactivated influenza vaccine. From the RT-PCR reads, TCRdb called clonotypes with MiXCR, one entry per CDR3 protein. Found here are approximately 700,000 distinct CDR3 sequences, 14% of them singletons; the top ten hold around 6.5%. Sequencing used PBMCs from blood, obtained 14 days before vaccination. These receptor sequences come from a man aged 45-60 years who received an inactivated influenza vaccine.

The chain combines TRBV20-1 with TRBJ2-1; either TRBD1 or TRBD2 may fit D (6 bases each). Trimming took 2 bases from V and 7 from J, leaving 12 bases between them. The germline CDR1 and CDR2 sequences are DFQATT and SNEGSKA (reference sequence). CDR3 length: 13 amino acids. CDR3 region: CSARSQGRNEQFF. CDR3 nucleotides: TGCAGTGCTAGATCTCAGGGGAGGAATGAGCAGTTCTTC.

This chain uses TRBV7-2 with TRBJ2-3; tentative D call: TRBD1 (5 bases). Germline V gives CDR1 SGHTA, CDR2 FQGNSA. The CDR3 is 16 residues long. The V end lost 5 bases, the J end lost 1 base, and 16 bases lay between the germline ends. Here the CDR3 DNA reads TGTGCCAGCAGCCTACAAAGGGGTATCGGCACAGATACGCAGTATTTT. This gives the protein CASSLQRGIGTDTQYF.

The V and J genes are TRBV5-1 and TRBJ1-1, with D uncertain. The CDR3 consists of 15 residues. With 0 bases removed from V and 1 base from J, the gap between germline ends came to 10 bases. Germline V gene sequence: CDR1 SGHRS, CDR2 YFSETQ. CDR3 DNA sequence: TGCGCCAGCAGCTTGGGTAGGAGCAAGAACACTGAAGCTTTCTTT. Protein sequence: CASSLGRSKNTEAFF. The complete variable domain, with remaining parts taken from reference TRBV5-1 and TRBJ1-1, reads KAGVTQTPRYLIKTRGQQVTLSCSPISGHRSVSWYQQTPGQGLQFLFEYFSETQRNKGNFPGRFSGRQFSNSRSEMNVSTLELGDSALYLCASSLGRSKNTEAFFGQGTRLTVV.

V usage is TRBV15 and J usage is TRBJ2-3, with D maybe TRBD2 (6 bases). The CDR3 runs 13 residues. Trimming cost V 5 bases and J 4 bases, with 10 bases left between them. The germline gives CDR1 LNHNV, CDR2 YYDKDF (reference sequence). The CDR3 loop reads CATSDASADTQYF. CDR3 DNA sequence: TGTGCCACCAGCGACGCTAGCGCAGATACGCAGTATTTT.

This rearrangement joins TRBV27 to TRBJ2-3; D may be TRBD2 (6 bases). The CDR3 sequence is 17 residues long. The germline V gene has CDR1 MNHEY and CDR2 SMNVEV (reference sequence). Trimming took 3 bases from V and 1 from J, leaving 17 bases between them. The CDR3 region is CASSLLPRESGTDTQYF. The CDR3 DNA follows: TGTGCCAGCAGTTTGTTACCCCGGGAGTCGGGCACAGATACGCAGTATTTT.

CDR3 coding DNA: TGCAGTGGCTTAGGGGAGGAAACTGAAGCTTTCTTT. The encoded protein is CSGLGEETEAFF. The rearrangement links TRBV20-1 to TRBJ1-1; D might be TRBD1 (5 bases). The ends were cut back, 7 bases at V and 5 bases at J, with 14 bases in the middle. The CDR3 length is 12 residues. Germline V gene sequence: CDR1 DFQATT, CDR2 SNEGSKA (reference sequence).